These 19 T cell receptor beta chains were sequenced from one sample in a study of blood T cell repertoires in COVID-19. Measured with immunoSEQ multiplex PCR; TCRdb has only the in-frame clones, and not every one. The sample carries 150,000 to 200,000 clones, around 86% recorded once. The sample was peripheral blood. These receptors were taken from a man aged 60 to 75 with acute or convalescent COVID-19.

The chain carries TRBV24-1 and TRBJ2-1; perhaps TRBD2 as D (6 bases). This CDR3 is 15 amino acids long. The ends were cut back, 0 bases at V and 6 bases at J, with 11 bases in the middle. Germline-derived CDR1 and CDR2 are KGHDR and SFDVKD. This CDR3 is CATSDLSTGGNEQFF. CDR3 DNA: TGTGCCACCAGTGATTTGAGTACCGGGGGCAATGAGCAGTTCTTC.

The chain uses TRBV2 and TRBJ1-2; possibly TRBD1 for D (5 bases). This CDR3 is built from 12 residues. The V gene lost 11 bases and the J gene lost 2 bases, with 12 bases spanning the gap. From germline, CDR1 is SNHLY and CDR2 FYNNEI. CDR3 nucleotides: TGTGCCGCAACCCCAGGGAACTATGGCTACACCTTC. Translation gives CAATPGNYGYTF.

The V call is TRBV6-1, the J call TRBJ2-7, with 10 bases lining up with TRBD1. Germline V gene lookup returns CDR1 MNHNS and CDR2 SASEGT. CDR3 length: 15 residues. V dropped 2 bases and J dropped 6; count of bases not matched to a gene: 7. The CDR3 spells CASSESGTGESEQYF. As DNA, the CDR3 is TGTGCCAGCAGTGAATCCGGGACAGGGGAAAGCGAGCAGTACTTC.

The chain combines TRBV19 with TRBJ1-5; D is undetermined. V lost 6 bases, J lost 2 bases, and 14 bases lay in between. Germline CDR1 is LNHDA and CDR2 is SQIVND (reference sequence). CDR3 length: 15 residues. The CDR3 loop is CASRSIGVRNQPQHF. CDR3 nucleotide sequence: TGTGCCAGTAGGAGTATCGGGGTCCGCAATCAGCCCCAGCATTTT.

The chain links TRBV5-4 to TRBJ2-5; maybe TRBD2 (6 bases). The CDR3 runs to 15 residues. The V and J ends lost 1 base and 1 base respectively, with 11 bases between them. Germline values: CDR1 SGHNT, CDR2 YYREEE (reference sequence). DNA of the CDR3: TGTGCCAGCAGCTTGTCCGGAGGGTCCCAAGAGACCCAGTACTTC. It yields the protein CASSLSGGSQETQYF. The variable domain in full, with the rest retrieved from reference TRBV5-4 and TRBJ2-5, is ETGVTQSPTHLIKTRGQQVTLRCSSQSGHNTVSWYQQALGQGPQFIFQYYREEENGRGNFPPRFSGLQFPNYSSELNVNALELDDSALYLCASSLSGGSQETQYFGPGTRLLVL.

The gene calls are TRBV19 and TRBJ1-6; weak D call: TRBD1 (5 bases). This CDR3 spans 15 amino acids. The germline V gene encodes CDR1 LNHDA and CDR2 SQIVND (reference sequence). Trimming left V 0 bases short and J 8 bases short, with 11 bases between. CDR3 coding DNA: TGTGCCAGTAGTATAGAGGCAGGGAACGATTCACCCCTCCACTTT. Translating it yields CASSIEAGNDSPLHF.

The CDR3 sequence: CASSAETGLRYEQYF. CDR3 DNA sequence: TGTGCCAGCAGTGCAGAGACAGGGCTCAGATACGAGCAGTACTTC. This chain connects TRBV2 to TRBJ2-7, with 7 bases identical to TRBD1. Germline V gene lookup returns CDR1 SNHLY and CDR2 FYNNEI. The CDR3 is 15 residues long. With 4 bases clipped from V and 4 bases from J, the junction kept 10 bases outside the gene matches.

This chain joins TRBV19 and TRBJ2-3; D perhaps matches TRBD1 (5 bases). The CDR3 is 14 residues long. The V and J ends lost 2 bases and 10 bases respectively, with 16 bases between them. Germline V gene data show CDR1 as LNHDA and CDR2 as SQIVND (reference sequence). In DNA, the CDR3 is TGTGCCAGTAGTATATTCGGCGTCCAAGGGGCGCAGTATTTT. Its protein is CASSIFGVQGAQYF.

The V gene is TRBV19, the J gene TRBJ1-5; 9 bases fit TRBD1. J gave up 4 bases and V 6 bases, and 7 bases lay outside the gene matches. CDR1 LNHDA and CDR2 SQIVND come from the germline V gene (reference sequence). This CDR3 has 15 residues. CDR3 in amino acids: CASSPDRGLNQPQHF. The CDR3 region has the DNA TGTGCCAGTAGCCCGGACAGGGGACTTAATCAGCCCCAGCATTTT.

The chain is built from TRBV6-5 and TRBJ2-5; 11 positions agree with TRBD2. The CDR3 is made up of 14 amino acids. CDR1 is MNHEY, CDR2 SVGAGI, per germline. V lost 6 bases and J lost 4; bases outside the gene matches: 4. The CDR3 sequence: CASRLAGAIETQYF. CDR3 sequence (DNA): TGTGCCAGCAGACTAGCGGGAGCGATAGAGACCCAGTACTTC.

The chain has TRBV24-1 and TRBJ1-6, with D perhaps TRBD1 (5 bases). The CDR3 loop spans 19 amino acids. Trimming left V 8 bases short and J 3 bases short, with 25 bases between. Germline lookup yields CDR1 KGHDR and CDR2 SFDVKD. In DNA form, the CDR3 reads TGTGCCACCAAATTCAGGGATGGAAATCTGGAGAACTATAATTCACCCCTCCACTTT. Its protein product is CATKFRDGNLENYNSPLHF.

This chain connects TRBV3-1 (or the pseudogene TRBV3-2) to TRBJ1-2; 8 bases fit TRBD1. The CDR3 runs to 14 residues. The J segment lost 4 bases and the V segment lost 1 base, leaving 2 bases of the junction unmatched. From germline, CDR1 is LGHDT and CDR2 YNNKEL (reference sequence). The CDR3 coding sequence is TGTGCCAGCAGCCAAGCGACAGGGGTCTATGGCTACACCTTC. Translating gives CASSQATGVYGYTF.

This CDR3 is CASSGGLAGTGELFF. The CDR3, as DNA: TGTGCCAGCAGTGGGGGACTAGCGGGGACCGGGGAGCTGTTTTTT. The rearrangement joins TRBV2 to TRBJ2-2; 13 nucleotides agree with TRBD2. The J segment lost 5 bases and the V segment lost 4 bases, leaving 1 base of the junction unmatched. The CDR3 has 15 residues. CDR1 is SNHLY and CDR2 is FYNNEI in the germline V gene.

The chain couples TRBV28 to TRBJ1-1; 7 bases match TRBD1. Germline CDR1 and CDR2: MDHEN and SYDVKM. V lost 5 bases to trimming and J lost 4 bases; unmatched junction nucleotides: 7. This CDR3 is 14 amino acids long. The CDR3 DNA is TGTGCCAGCAGTCAGCGACAGGGTGCCACTGAAGCTTTCTTT. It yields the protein CASSQRQGATEAFF.

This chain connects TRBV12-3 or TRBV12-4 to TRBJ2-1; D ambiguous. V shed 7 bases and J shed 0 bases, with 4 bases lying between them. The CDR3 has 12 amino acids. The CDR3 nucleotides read TGTGCCAGCACCCTCTCCTACAATGAGCAGTTCTTC. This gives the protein CASTLSYNEQFF.

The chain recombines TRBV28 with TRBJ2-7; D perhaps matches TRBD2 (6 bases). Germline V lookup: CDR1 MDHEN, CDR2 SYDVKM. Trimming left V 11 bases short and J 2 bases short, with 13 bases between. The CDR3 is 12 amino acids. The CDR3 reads CAVRREPYEQYF. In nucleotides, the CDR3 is TGTGCCGTACGGCGGGAACCCTACGAGCAGTACTTC.

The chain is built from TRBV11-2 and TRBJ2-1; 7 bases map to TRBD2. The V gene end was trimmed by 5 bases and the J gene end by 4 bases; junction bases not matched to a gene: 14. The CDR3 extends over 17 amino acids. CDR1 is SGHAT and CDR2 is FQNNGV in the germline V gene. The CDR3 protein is CASSPVGGAGLYNEQFF. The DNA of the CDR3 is TGTGCCAGCAGCCCCGTCGGGGGAGCGGGACTTTACAATGAGCAGTTCTTC.

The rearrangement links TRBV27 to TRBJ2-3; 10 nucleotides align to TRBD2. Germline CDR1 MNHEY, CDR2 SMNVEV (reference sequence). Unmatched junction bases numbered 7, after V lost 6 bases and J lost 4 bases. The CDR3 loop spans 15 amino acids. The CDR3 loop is CASSSILAGADTQYF. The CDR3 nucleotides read TGTGCCAGCAGCTCCATTCTAGCGGGAGCAGATACGCAGTATTTT.

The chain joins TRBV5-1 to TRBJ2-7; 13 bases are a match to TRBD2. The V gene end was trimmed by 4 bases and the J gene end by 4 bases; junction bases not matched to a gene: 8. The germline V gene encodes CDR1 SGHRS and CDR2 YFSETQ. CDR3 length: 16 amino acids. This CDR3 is CASSPRTSGSMYEQYF. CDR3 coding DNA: TGCGCCAGCAGCCCCCGGACTAGCGGGAGTATGTACGAGCAGTACTTC.